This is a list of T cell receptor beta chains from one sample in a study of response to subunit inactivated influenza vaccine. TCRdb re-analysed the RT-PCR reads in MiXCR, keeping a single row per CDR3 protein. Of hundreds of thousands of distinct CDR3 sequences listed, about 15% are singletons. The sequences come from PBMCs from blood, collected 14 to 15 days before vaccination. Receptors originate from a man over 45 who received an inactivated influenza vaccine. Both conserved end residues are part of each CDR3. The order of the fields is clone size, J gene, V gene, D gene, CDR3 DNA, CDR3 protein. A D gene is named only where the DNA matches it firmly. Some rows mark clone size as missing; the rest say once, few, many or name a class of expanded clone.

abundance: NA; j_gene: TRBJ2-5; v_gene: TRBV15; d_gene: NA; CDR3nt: TGTGCCACCAGCAGCGGACGAAAACCTGGACGGTATCAAGAGACCCAGTACTTC; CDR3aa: CATSSGRKPGRYQETQYF
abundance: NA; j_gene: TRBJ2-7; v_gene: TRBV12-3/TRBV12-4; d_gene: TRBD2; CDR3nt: TGTGCCAGCAGTCCCACTAGCGGGGGGGAGCAGTACTTC; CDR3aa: CASSPTSGGEQYF
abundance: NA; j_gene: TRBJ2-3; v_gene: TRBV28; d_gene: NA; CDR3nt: TGTGCCAGCAGTTTATCAAGGACGATGGGGCAGTATTTT; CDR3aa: CASSLSRTMGQYF
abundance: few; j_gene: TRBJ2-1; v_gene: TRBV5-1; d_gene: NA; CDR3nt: TGCGCCAGCAGCTTGGGGTCCGGGTTCCGGCCTCGTCACAATGAGCAGTTCTTC; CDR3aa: CASSLGSGFRPRHNEQFF
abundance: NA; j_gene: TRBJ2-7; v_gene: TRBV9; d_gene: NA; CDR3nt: TGTGCCAGCAGCTCCCGCAGGTCGGAATACTACGAGCAGTACTTC; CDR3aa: CASSSRRSEYYEQYF
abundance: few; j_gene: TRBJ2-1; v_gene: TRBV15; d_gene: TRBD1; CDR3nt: TGTGCCACCAGCAAAGGTCAGGGGGCGTACAATGAGCAGTTCTTC; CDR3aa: CATSKGQGAYNEQFF
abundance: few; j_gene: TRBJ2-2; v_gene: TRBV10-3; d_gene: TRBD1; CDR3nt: TGTGCCATCACTCCCACCCCAGGGGGCGGCTCCACCGGGGAGCTGTTTTTT; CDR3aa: CAITPTPGGGSTGELFF
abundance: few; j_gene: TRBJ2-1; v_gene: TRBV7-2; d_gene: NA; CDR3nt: TGTGCCAGCAGCTTCTCCGGGCGCTTAGCGAATGAGCAGTTCTTC; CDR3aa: CASSFSGRLANEQFF
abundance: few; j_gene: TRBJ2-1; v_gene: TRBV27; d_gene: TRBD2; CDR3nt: TGTGCCAGCTCTGGTGGCGGGAGTGTTTCCTACAATGAGCAGTTCTTC; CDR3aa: CASSGGGSVSYNEQFF
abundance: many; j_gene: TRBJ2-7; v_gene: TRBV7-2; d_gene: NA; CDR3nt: TGTGCCAGCAGTTTAGGGACTTACTACGAGCAGTACTTC; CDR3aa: CASSLGTYYEQYF
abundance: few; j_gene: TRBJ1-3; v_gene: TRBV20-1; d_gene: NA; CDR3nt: TGCAGTGCTCTCCGGGGAACCTCTGGAAACACCATATATTTT; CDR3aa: CSALRGTSGNTIYF
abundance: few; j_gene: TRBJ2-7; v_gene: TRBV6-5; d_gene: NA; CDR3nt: TGTGCCAGCAGTTACTCGATAGGAGCCTCCGGCTACGAGCAGTACTTC; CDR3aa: CASSYSIGASGYEQYF
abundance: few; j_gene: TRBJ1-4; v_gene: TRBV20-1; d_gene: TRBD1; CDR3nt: TGCAGTGTCTTTCCCGACAGGGCGAAGGAAAAACTGTTTTTT; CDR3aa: CSVFPDRAKEKLFF
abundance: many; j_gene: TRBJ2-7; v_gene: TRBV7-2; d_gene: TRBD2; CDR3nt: TGTGCCAGCAGCTCGGCTGGGGCGGGAGGTTCCTACGAGCAGTACTTC; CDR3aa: CASSSAGAGGSYEQYF
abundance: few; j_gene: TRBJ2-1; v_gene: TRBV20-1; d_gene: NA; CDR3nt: TGCAGTGCCAGAGCGGGCCTATCCTACAATGAGCAGTTCTTC; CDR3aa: CSARAGLSYNEQFF
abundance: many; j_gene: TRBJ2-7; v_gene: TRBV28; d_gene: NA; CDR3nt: TGTGCCAGCAGTTTCTCCTACGAGCAGTACTTC; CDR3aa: CASSFSYEQYF
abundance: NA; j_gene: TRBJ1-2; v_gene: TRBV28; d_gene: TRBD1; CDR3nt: TGTGCCAGCAGTGATGGGACAGTCCGCTATGGCTACACCTTC; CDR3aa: CASSDGTVRYGYTF
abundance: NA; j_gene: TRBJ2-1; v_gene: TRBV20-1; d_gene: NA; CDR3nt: TGCAGTGCTAGATCTGGCGTAGTTGGTAGCGGTGAGCAGTTCTTC; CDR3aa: CSARSGVVGSGEQFF
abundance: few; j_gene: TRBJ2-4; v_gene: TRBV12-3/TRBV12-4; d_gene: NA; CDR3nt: TGTGCCAGCAGTTTTTTTGTGTTAGACATTCAGTACTTC; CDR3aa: CASSFFVLDIQYF
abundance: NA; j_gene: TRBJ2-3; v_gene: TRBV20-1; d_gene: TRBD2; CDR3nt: TGCAGTGCTAGAGATCGAACGGGGGGAGATACGCAGTATTTT; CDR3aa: CSARDRTGGDTQYF
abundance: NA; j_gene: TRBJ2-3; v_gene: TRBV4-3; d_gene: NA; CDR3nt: TGCGCCAGCAGCCAAGAAAGGCAGGCCTACACAGATACGCAGTATTTT; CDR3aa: CASSQERQAYTDTQYF
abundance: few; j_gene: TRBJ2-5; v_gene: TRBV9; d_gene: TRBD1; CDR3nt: TGTGCCAGCAGCATAACGCCGGGACAGCAAGAGACCCAGTACTTC; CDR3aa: CASSITPGQQETQYF
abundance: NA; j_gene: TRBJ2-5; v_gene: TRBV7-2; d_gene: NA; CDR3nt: TGTGCCAGCAGCTTAAGGGGAAGGGCCGAGACCCAGTACTTC; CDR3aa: CASSLRGRAETQYF
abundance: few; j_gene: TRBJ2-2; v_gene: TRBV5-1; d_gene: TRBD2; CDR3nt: TGCGCCAGCAGCTTGAAACTAGCGGGGACCGGGGAGCTGTTTTTT; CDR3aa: CASSLKLAGTGELFF
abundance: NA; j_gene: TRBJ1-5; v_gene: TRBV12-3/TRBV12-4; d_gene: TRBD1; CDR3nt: TGTGCCAGCAGCAAAGGACAGGGCAATCAGCCCCAGCATTTT; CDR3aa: CASSKGQGNQPQHF
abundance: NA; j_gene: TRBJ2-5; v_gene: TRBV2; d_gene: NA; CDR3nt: TGTGCCAGCAGTGAAGCGTCACAGGAAGAGACCCAGTACTTC; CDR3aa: CASSEASQEETQYF
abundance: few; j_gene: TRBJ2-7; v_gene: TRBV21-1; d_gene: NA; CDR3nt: TGTGCCAGCAGCAAGGATCGGAGAGCCTACGAGCAGTACTTC; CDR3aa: CASSKDRRAYEQYF
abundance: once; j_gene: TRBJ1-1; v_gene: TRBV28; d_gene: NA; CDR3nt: TGTGCCAGCACGAGGACATCACTCAACACTGAAGCTTTCTTT; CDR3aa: CASTRTSLNTEAFF
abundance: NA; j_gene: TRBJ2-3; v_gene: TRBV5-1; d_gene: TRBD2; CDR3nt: TGCGCCAGCAGCCCCGGGACTAGGGGTCTGCCAGATACGCAGTATTTT; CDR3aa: CASSPGTRGLPDTQYF
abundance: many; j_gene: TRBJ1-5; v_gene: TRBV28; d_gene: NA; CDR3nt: TGTGCCAGCCGTACCCGGAGAAGAATGGGGGACAATCAGCCCCAGCATTTT; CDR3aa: CASRTRRRMGDNQPQHF
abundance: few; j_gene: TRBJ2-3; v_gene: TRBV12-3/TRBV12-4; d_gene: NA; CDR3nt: TGTGCCAGCACCGACCCGGCGGGGGCTACAGATACGCAGTATTTT; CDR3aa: CASTDPAGATDTQYF
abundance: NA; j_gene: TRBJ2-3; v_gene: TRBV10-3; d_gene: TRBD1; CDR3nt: TGTGCCATCAGTTTCCGGACAGGGAACACAGATACGCAGTATTTT; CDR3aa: CAISFRTGNTDTQYF
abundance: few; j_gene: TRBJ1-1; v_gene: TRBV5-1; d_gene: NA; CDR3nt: TGCGCCAGCAGCTTGGATCCGGGCCCGAACACTGAAGCTTTCTTT; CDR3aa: CASSLDPGPNTEAFF
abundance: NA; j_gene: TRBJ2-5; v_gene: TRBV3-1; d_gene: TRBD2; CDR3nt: TGTGCCAGCAGCCAATACGGACTAGCGGGGGAGGAAGAGACCCAGTACTTC; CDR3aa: CASSQYGLAGEEETQYF
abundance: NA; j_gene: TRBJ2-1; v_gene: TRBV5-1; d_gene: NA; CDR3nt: TGCGCCAGCAGCCCGGACTCCCCTCGTGTCGATGAGAAGTTCTTC; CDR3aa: CASSPDSPRVDEKFF
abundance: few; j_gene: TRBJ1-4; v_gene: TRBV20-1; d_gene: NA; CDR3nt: TGCAGTGCTAGCACAACTAATGAAAAACTGTTTTTT; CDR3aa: CSASTTNEKLFF
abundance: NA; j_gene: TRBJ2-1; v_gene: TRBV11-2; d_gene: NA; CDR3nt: TGTGCCAGCAGCTTAATTTCCCAGGGGAGGGATTACAATGAGCAGTTCTTC; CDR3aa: CASSLISQGRDYNEQFF
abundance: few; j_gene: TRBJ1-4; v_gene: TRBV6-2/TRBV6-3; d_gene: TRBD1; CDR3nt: TGTGCCAGCACCGAGGGGGACAGTGAACTGTTTTTT; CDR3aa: CASTEGDSELFF
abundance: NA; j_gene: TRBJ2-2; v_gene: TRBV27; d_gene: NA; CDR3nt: TGTGCCAGCAGCCTCAGGCGATGGGAGAAAGGTGGTTTCACCGGGGAGCTGTTTTTT; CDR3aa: CASSLRRWEKGGFTGELFF
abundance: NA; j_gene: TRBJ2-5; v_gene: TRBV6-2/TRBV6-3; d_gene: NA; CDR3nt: TGTGCCAGCAGTTACGATCATGGGGAGACCCAGTACTTC; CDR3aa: CASSYDHGETQYF
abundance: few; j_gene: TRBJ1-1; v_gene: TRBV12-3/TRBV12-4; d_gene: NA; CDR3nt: TGTGCCAGCAGCTTTTCTGACAGGAACACTGAAGCTTTCTTT; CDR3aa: CASSFSDRNTEAFF
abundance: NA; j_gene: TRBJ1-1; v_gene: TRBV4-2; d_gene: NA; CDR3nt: TGTGCCAGCAGCTTAGGGTTAATCATGAACACTGAAGCTTTCTTT; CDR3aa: CASSLGLIMNTEAFF
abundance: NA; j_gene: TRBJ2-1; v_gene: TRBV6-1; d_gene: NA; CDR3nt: TGTGCCAGCAGTGAGGTTAGCTCCTACAATGAGCAGTTCTTC; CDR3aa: CASSEVSSYNEQFF
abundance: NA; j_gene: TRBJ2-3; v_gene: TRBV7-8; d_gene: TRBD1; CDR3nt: TGTGCCAGCAGTTATCGCCCGTGGGACAGGGGACCAGATACGCAGTATTTT; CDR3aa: CASSYRPWDRGPDTQYF
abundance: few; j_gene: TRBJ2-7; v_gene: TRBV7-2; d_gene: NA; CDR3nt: TGTGCCAGCAGCAGGACCTTGGGGGAGCAGTACTTC; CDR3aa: CASSRTLGEQYF
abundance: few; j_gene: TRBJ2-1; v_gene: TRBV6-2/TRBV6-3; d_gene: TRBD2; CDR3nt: TGTGCCAGCAGAGTAGCGGGGGGGCCCTACAATGAGCAGTTCTTC; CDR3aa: CASRVAGGPYNEQFF
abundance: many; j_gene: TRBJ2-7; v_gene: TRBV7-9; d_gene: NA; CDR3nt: TGTGCCAGCAACCCGGACGGACGATGGCACGAGCAGTACTTC; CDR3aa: CASNPDGRWHEQYF
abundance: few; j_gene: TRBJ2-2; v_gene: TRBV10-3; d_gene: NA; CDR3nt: TGTGCCATCAGTGATCGGGGCCTGCGGGACACCGGGGAGCTGTTTTTT; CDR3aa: CAISDRGLRDTGELFF
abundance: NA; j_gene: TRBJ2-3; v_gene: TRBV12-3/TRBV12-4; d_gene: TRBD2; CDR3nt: TGTGCCAGCAGCCCGAGACCCGGGACTAGCGGGGGGGCCACAGATACGCAGTATTTT; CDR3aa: CASSPRPGTSGGATDTQYF
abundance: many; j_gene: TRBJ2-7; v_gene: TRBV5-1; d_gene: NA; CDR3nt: TGCGCCAGCAGCTTACTATCGAGCTCCTACGAGCAGTACTTC; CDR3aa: CASSLLSSSYEQYF
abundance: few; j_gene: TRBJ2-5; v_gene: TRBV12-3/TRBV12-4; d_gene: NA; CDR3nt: TGTGCCAGCACCACATCAGGGTTTTTAGGAGAGACCCAGTACTTC; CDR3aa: CASTTSGFLGETQYF
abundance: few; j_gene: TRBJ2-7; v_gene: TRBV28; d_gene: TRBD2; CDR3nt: TGTGCCAGCAGTCCGCCGGGACTAGTTTACGAGCAGTACTTC; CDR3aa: CASSPPGLVYEQYF
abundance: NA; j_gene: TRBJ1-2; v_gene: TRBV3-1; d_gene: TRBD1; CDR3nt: TGTGCCAGCAGCCAAGCCGGGACAGGGAACTATGGCTACACCTTC; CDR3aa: CASSQAGTGNYGYTF
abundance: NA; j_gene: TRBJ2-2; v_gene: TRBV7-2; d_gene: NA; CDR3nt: TGTGCCAGCAGCCCTGCGGGGTCTAGCACCGGGGAGCTGTTTTTT; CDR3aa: CASSPAGSSTGELFF
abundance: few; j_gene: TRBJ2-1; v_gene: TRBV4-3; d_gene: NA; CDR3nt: TGCGCCAGCAGCCATCTCGCCAGAGGCAATGAGCAGTTCTTC; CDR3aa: CASSHLARGNEQFF
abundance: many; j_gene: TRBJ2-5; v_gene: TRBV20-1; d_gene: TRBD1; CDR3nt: TGCAGTGCTAGAGGGACAGGGGTACAGACCCAGTACTTC; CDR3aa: CSARGTGVQTQYF
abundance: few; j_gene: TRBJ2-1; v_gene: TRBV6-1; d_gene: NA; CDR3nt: TGTGCCAGCAGGCCGGGACTTAACTACAATGAGCAGTTCTTC; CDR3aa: CASRPGLNYNEQFF
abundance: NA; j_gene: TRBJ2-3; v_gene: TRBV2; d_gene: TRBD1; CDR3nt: TGTGCCAGCAGAGCCGGGACAGTGGCTACTAGTGCTACGCAGTATTTT; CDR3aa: CASRAGTVATSATQYF
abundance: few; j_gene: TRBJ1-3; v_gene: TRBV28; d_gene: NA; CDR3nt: TGTGCCAGCAGTCCGGATGCTACCTCTGGAAACACCATATATTTT; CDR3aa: CASSPDATSGNTIYF